Each of the 3 T cell receptor beta chains below was sequenced from the same sample in a study of blood T cell repertoires in COVID-19. The assay was immunoSEQ multiplex PCR, and TCRdb's table has in-frame clones only and misses some. The table includes around 250,000 clones, around 83% detected once. The sequencing input was peripheral blood. The receptor set was obtained from a man aged 18 to 29 with active or convalescent COVID-19.

This chain joins TRBV4-2 and TRBJ1-1; tentatively, D is TRBD1 (5 bases). Per the germline V gene, CDR1 is LGHNA and CDR2 is YNFKEQ. This CDR3 contains 14 residues. The V end lost 2 bases, the J end lost 3 bases, and 10 bases lay between the germline ends. Here the CDR3 reads CASSQSRGDTEAFF. CDR3 DNA: TGTGCCAGCAGCCAAAGTCGGGGGGACACTGAAGCTTTCTTT.

The gene calls are TRBV5-4 and TRBJ2-3, with D tentatively TRBD1 (5 bases). This CDR3 region has 13 residues. Trimming removed 1 base from V and 4 bases from J, with 7 bases in between. Germline-derived CDR1 and CDR2 are SGHNT and YYREEE (reference sequence). The CDR3 region has the DNA TGTGCCAGCAGCTTGCCAGGGCCAGATACGCAGTATTTT. Protein product: CASSLPGPDTQYF.

This clone has only a few counts. The V and J genes are TRBV7-8 and TRBJ2-7, with TRBD1 matching over 10 bases. Germline lookup yields CDR1 SGHVS and CDR2 FQNEAQ. J gave up 3 bases and V 1 base, and 6 bases lay outside the gene matches. This CDR3 region has 16 residues. CDR3 in DNA: TGTGCCAGCAGCTTAGGGACGACAGGGGGCTTCTACGAGCAGTACTTC. Its translation is CASSLGTTGGFYEQYF. Full variable domain (missing parts from reference TRBV7-8 and TRBJ2-7): GAGVSQSPRYKVAKRGQDVALRCDPISGHVSLFWYQQALGQGPEFLTYFQNEAQLDKSGLPSDRFFAERPEGSVSTLKIQRTQQEDSAVYLCASSLGTTGGFYEQYFGPGTRLTVT.